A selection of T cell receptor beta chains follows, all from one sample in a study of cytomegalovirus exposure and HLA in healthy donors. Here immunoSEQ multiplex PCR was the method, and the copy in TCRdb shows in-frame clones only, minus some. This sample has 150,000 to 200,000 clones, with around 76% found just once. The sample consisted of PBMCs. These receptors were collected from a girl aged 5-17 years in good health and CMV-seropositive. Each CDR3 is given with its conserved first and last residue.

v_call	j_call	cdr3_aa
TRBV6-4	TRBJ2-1	CASSVVAGGYNEQFF
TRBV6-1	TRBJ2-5	CASSDFGGNQETQYF
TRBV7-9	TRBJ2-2	CASSLGTGLSGELFF
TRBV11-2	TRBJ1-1	CASSLGGASTEAFF
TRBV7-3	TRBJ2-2	CASSRPTGGTGELFF
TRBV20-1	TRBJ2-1	CSARDLGQQFF
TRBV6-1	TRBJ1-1	CASSDRVRRATEAFF
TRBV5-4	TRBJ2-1	CASSEPLESSYNEQFF
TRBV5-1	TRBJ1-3	CASSLKIGDTIYF
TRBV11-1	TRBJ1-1	CASSLNRDTEAFF
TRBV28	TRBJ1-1	CASSRTGTEAFF
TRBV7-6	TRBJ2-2	CASSPLNTGELFF
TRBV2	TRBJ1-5	CASSEGRGVQPQHF
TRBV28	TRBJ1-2	CASSARQGSFGYGYTF
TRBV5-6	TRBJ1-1	CASSLFQGSWAFF
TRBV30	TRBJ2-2	CAWSVFRARSTGELFF
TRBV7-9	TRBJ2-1	CASSRSGGDEQFF
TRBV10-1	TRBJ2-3	CASSESGTSDTDTQYF
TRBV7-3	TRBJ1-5	CASSPYRQGHQPQHF
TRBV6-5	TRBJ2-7	CASSFDRFYEQYF
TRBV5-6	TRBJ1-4	CASSFSRGEKLFF
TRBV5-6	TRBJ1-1	CASSPTTGANTEAFF
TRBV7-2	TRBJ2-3	CASSFGGADTQYF
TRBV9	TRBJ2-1	CASSPQTGAPNEQFF
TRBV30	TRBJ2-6	CAWSYGTGGFGANVLTF
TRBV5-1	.	CASSWDSLYEQYF
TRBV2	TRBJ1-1	CASTSDRGREAFF
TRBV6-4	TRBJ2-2	CASSQTPGGPTGELFF
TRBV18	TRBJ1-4	CASSRDSSNEKLFF
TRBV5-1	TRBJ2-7	CASSLGQGAREQYF
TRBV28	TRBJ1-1	CASSSAGGKNTEAFF
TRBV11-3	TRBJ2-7	CASSLEVRVAYEQYF
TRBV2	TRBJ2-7	CASSEGEYYEQYF
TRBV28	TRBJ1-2	CASSFPPGDGYTF
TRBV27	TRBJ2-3	CASSLWAIRAGTSGVVTQYF
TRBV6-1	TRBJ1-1	CASSEQRSVTEAFF
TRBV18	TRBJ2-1	CASSHPSDNEQFF
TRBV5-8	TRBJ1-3	CASSLRGSGNTIYF
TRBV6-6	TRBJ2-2	CASTRPGDTGELFF
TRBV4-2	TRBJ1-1	CASSQIGQWFHTEAFF
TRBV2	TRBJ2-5	CAVRGGGETQYF
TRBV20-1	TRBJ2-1	CSARVGYEQFF